This record looks at one TCR beta chain sequence and its context. What it binds is unknown. This sample is part of a study of cytomegalovirus exposure and HLA in healthy donors. V trimming: 3 bases; J trimming: 2 bases; junction bases outside the gene matches: 11. The germline V gene encodes CDR1 GTSNPN and CDR2 SVGIG (reference sequence). This CDR3 is 16 amino acids long. Overall study results and limits: High sensitivity and specificity were reportedly achieved when the classifier diagnosed cytomegalovirus status. Some TCR beta chains (roughly 160 of them) were listed as cytomegalovirus-associated. Within the 100 to 150 validation repertoires, first-cohort TCR clusters tended to co-occur, according to a later analysis.

Sequencing used immunoSEQ multiplex PCR; TCRdb keeps in-frame clones, though not all of them. The table shows fewer than 130,000 clones, with approximately 88% occurring only once. The chain links TRBV30 to TRBJ2-7; 9 positions agree with TRBD2. The TCR was taken from a woman in her thirties in good health and CMV-seropositive. Sequencing was done on a sample of PBMCs. CDR3 residues: CAWSQPAGGFPYEQYF. The CDR3, as DNA: TGTGCCTGGAGCCAGCCAGCGGGGGGTTTCCCCTACGAGCAGTACTTC.